This T cell receptor beta chain was observed in a study of OX40 agonist ivuxolimab in advanced cancers. Study information: Intravenous ivuxolimab was administered to patients every 2 weeks at 0.01 to 10 mg/kg. Findings of the study overall: The antigen specificity of the peripheral T cells (those that were expanded) was not determined. Patients with a partial response at 0.1-3.0 mg/kg had among the lowest clonal expansion.

On this clone: The antigen remains unidentified.

The V segment lost 4 bases and the J segment 3 bases; nucleotides outside the gene matches: 6. The CDR3 totals 15 residues. Germline CDR1 reads MNHEY; CDR2 reads SMNVEV (reference sequence). This table comes from immunoSEQ multiplex PCR, and its TCRdb copy is limited to in-frame clones, with some not included. This sample has approximately 97,000 clones; about 90% occur once, and the top ten carry more than 5.5%. The cohort excluded patients with autoimmune disease history or systemic immunosuppression. The sample in question was CD4+ or CD8+ T cells sorted from blood, obtained in a trial of the OX40 agonist ivuxolimab. This sequence was found in an adult with an advanced solid tumor such as melanoma, head and neck, liver or kidney cancer. This rearrangement joins TRBV27 to TRBJ2-7; 10 bases agree with TRBD1. CDR3 nucleotide sequence: TGTGCCAGCAGTTCCGCCGGGACAGGGGTCTACGAGCAGTACTTC. This sequence encodes CASSSAGTGVYEQYF.